These 8 T cell receptor beta chains were all obtained from the same sample, sequenced in a study of blood T cell repertoires in COVID-19. Sequencing used immunoSEQ multiplex PCR; TCRdb keeps in-frame clones, though not all of them. The top ten clones hold 3.5% to 4% of a sample with about 60,000 clones, roughly 84% of them seen once. The source material was peripheral blood. Every receptor here comes from an older man with acute or convalescent COVID-19.

This rearrangement joins TRBV28 to TRBJ1-1; possible D gene TRBD1, 6 bases. The V end lost 2 bases, the J end lost 7 bases, and 11 bases lay between the germline ends. The germline V gene encodes CDR1 MDHEN and CDR2 SYDVKM. The CDR3 runs 13 residues. CDR3 sequence: CASSLRGQIEAFF. CDR3 nucleotide sequence: TGTGCCAGCAGTTTAAGGGGACAAATTGAAGCTTTCTTT.

This clone was observed a single time. The chain joins TRBV6-2 or TRBV6-3 to TRBJ2-1, with 12 bases identical to TRBD2. CDR3 length equals 15 residues. Per the germline V gene, CDR1 is MNHEY and CDR2 is SVGEGT. V was pared by 2 bases and J by 10 bases, with 6 bases of the junction left unmatched. The CDR3 DNA is TGTGCCAGCAGTTACGCTAGCGGGGGGGCCCGGGAGCAGTTCTTC. This gives the protein CASSYASGGAREQFF.

V gene TRBV6-2 or TRBV6-3 combines with J gene TRBJ2-1; 9 bases fit TRBD2. J gave up 4 bases and V 5 bases, and 12 bases lay outside the gene matches. In germline, CDR1 is MNHEY, CDR2 SVGEGT. This CDR3 has 17 residues. The CDR3 bases are TGTGCCAGCAGTGTCAGCGGGGGGCCCCGCCGTTACAATGAGCAGTTCTTC. This encodes CASSVSGGPRRYNEQFF.

The chain has TRBV20-1 and TRBJ2-2; TRBD2 matches 8 bases. The CDR3 consists of 15 residues. Germline V gives CDR1 DFQATT, CDR2 SNEGSKA (reference sequence). Germline trimming cut 3 bases from V and 6 bases from J; bases unmatched to any gene: 9. CDR3 loop: CSASDGTSRSGELFF. For the CDR3, the DNA is TGCAGTGCTAGTGACGGGACTAGTAGGTCCGGGGAGCTGTTTTTT.

V is TRBV27 and J is TRBJ1-5; D is perhaps TRBD1 (5 bases). From germline, CDR1 is MNHEY and CDR2 SMNVEV (reference sequence). Trimming left V 0 bases short and J 4 bases short, with 10 bases between. The CDR3 length is 15 residues. The CDR3 sequence is CASSLSGAMNQPQHF. CDR3 DNA sequence: TGTGCCAGCAGTTTATCAGGGGCGATGAATCAGCCCCAGCATTTT.

The rearrangement joins TRBV27 to TRBJ1-5, with 8 bases identical to TRBD1. With V trimmed by 6 bases and J by 4 bases, 5 bases remained unmatched. This CDR3 has 14 amino acids. The germline gives CDR1 MNHEY, CDR2 SMNVEV (reference sequence). The CDR3 spells CASRKDRANQPQHF. The CDR3 DNA is TGTGCCAGCAGGAAGGACAGGGCGAATCAGCCCCAGCATTTT.

This rearrangement joins TRBV21-1 to TRBJ1-6; TRBD1 is the table's D call and was not checked against the DNA. TRBV21-1 is listed as a pseudogene. CDR3 length: 16 amino acids. CDR3 nucleotide sequence: TGTGCCAGCAGCAAACTGACAGGGGGCTATAATTCACCCCTCCACTTT. Translating it yields CASSKLTGGYNSPLHF.

The chain carries TRBV28 and TRBJ2-3; D is unclear. The germline CDR1 and CDR2 sequences are MDHEN and SYDVKM. Trimming left V 6 bases short and J 1 base short, with 11 bases between. The CDR3 contains 14 residues. CDR3 in amino acids: CASSPQTGTDTQYF. The CDR3 nucleotides read TGTGCCAGCAGCCCTCAAACAGGCACAGATACGCAGTATTTT.